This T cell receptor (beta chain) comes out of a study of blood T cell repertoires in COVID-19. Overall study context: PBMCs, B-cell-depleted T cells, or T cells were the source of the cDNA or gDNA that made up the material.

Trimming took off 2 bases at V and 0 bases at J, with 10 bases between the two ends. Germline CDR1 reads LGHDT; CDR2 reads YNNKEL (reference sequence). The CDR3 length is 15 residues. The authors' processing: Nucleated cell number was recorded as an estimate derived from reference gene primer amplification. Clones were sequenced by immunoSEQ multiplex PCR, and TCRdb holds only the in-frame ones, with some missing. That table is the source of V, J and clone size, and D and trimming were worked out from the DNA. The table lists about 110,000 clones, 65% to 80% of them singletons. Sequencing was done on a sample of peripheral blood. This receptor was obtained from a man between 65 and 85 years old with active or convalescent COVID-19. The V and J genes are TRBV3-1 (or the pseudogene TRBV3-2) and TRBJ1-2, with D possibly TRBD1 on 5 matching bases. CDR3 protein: CASSQKGVANYGYTF. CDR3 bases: TGTGCCAGCAGCCAAAAAGGGGTCGCTAACTATGGCTACACCTTC.